This is a list of T cell receptor beta chains from one sample in a study of metastatic and nonmetastatic thyroid tumors. With MiXCR, TCRdb called clones anew from the PCR reads. The profile shows under 20,000 clones, under 30% of them singletons. Sequenced sample: tumor tissue. Receptor source: a female donor with papillary thyroid cancer or a benign thyroid nodule (not recorded which). Some clones in this sample may be carry-over from other donors' samples. The CDR3 runs from the conserved cysteine through the conserved F or W. A D gene is named only where the DNA matches it firmly. Expanded clones are given a class, and other clones once, few, many or no size at all.

CSARGMSTEAFF	TGCAGTGCTAGGGGGATGAGCACTGAAGCTTTCTTT	-	TRBV20-1	TRBJ1-1	-
CASSLKGGAGELFF	TGTGCCAGCAGCTTAAAAGGGGGGGCCGGGGAGCTGTTTTTT	-	TRBV7-3	TRBJ2-2	many
CASSYPRTWGRNEQFF	TGCGCCAGCAGTTACCCTCGGACATGGGGTCGGAATGAGCAGTTCTTC	-	TRBV6-5	TRBJ2-1	-
CASSQAGGIEAFF	TGTGCCAGCAGTCAAGCAGGGGGCATTGAAGCTTTCTTT	TRBD1	TRBV27	TRBJ1-1	many
CASSPPSGRNEKLFF	TGTGCCAGTAGTCCACCCTCGGGTCGAAATGAAAAACTGTTTTTT	-	TRBV19	TRBJ1-4	medium-sized
CASSSLGVTGGNSPLHF	TGCGCCAGCAGCTCCCTGGGGGTCACAGGGGGAAATTCACCCCTCCACTTT	TRBD1	TRBV5-1	TRBJ1-6	-
CAISESKQWDNEQFF	TGTGCCATCAGTGAGTCGAAACAGTGGGACAATGAGCAGTTCTTC	-	TRBV10-3	TRBJ2-1	many
CASSQATGGPDTQYF	TGCGCCAGCAGCCAAGCTACGGGGGGGCCAGATACGCAGTATTTT	TRBD2	TRBV4-1	TRBJ2-3	many
CASSHGTSGEQFF	TGCGCCAGCAGCCATGGGACTAGCGGAGAGCAGTTCTTC	TRBD2	TRBV5-1	TRBJ2-1	medium-sized
CASSQDGGLAGGLGELFF	TGTGCCAGCAGCCAAGACGGGGGACTAGCGGGAGGCCTCGGGGAGCTGTTTTTT	TRBD2	TRBV4-2	TRBJ2-2	-
CASSLNPPGAVWGNTIYF	TGTGCCAGCAGCTTAAACCCCCCCGGAGCGGTTTGGGGAAACACCATATATTTT	-	TRBV7-3	TRBJ1-3	-
CASSLYNEQFF	TGTGCCAGCAGCCTGTACAATGAGCAGTTCTTC	-	TRBV3-1	TRBJ2-1	many
CASSVGWGDGELFF	TGTGCCAGCAGCGTAGGTTGGGGAGACGGGGAGCTGTTTTTT	-	TRBV14	TRBJ2-2	-
CSAGGLLSGYTF	TGCAGTGCCGGCGGGCTCCTGAGTGGCTACACCTTC	-	TRBV20-1	TRBJ1-2	medium-sized
CASSSRVRGTYEQYF	TGTGCCAGCAGTTCCAGGGTTAGGGGCACCTACGAGCAGTACTTC	-	TRBV28	TRBJ2-7	many
CASSEEALGQYF	TGTGCCAGCAGTGAAGAGGCCTTGGGGCAGTACTTC	-	TRBV2	TRBJ2-7	-
CAIQDRRWEQYF	TGTGCCATACAGGATCGCCGCTGGGAGCAGTACTTC	-	TRBV28	TRBJ2-7	medium-sized
CASSYLQGYERFF	TGTGCCAGCAGTTACCTACAGGGGTATGAGCGGTTCTTC	TRBD1	TRBV6-2/TRBV6-3	TRBJ2-1	-
CALIIRDSQYEQYF	TGTGCCTTGATCATCAGGGACAGCCAATACGAGCAGTACTTC	TRBD1	TRBV30	TRBJ2-7	-
CAISEGLWNTEAFF	TGTGCCATCAGTGAAGGACTCTGGAACACTGAAGCTTTCTTT	-	TRBV10-3	TRBJ1-1	many
CSARVSPGNTIYF	TGCAGTGCTAGAGTTTCTCCTGGAAACACCATATATTTT	-	TRBV20-1	TRBJ1-3	many
CASLAGEIYEQYF	TGTGCTAGCCTAGCGGGAGAGATCTACGAGCAGTACTTC	TRBD2	TRBV7-7	TRBJ2-7	many
CSSSEGTGWYYGYTF	TGTTCCAGCAGTGAGGGGACAGGGTGGTACTATGGCTACACCTTC	TRBD1	TRBV25-1	TRBJ1-2	few
CASSPRGDTEAFF	TGTGCCAGCAGCCCTCGCGGGGACACTGAAGCTTTCTTT	-	TRBV7-2	TRBJ1-1	-
CASSRPSTRRVSDTQYF	TGTGCCAGCAGTCGACCCTCGACACGCCGAGTGTCAGATACGCAGTATTTT	-	TRBV6-2/TRBV6-3	TRBJ2-3	few
CASSFRAGDNEQFF	TGTGCCAGCAGCTTTAGGGCCGGGGACAATGAGCAGTTCTTC	-	TRBV11-3	TRBJ2-1	many
CASSLWTSNEQYF	TGCGCCAGCAGCTTGTGGACTAGCAACGAGCAGTACTTC	TRBD2	TRBV5-1	TRBJ2-7	-
CSARAGQGAVEQYF	TGCAGTGCTAGAGCTGGGCAGGGGGCGGTCGAGCAGTACTTC	TRBD1	TRBV20-1	TRBJ2-7	few
CAWSLQAHGGGYTF	TGTGCCTGGAGTTTACAGGCCCACGGGGGGGGCTACACCTTC	-	TRBV30	TRBJ1-2	medium-sized
CASSPDRGTAGGLFF	TGTGCCAGCAGCCCGGACAGGGGGACAGCCGGGGGGCTGTTTTTT	TRBD1	TRBV27	TRBJ2-2	-
CASSVDLRGDGEQYF	TGTGCCAGCAGCGTAGACCTAAGAGGGGACGGCGAGCAGTACTTC	-	TRBV9	TRBJ2-7	many
CASSQLRGTDTQYF	TGTGCCAGCAGCCAGCTTAGGGGCACAGATACGCAGTATTTT	-	TRBV7-6	TRBJ2-3	many
CASSGEGSGSSTDTQYF	TGTGCCAGCAGTGGGGAGGGTAGCGGCTCTAGCACAGATACGCAGTATTTT	TRBD2	TRBV2	TRBJ2-3	many
CASSEAGYQPQHF	TGTGCCAGCAGTGAAGCGGGCTATCAGCCCCAGCATTTT	-	TRBV6-1	TRBJ1-5	-
CASSLIGGRAGTGELFF	TGCGCCAGCAGCTTGATCGGGGGGCGCGCGGGCACCGGGGAGCTGTTTTTT	-	TRBV5-1	TRBJ2-2	-
CSARETTRSSYEQYF	TGCAGTGCTAGAGAAACGACTAGGAGCTCCTACGAGCAGTACTTC	-	TRBV20-1	TRBJ2-7	-
CASSRLAGADTQYF	TGTGCCAGCAGCAGACTAGCGGGAGCAGATACGCAGTATTTT	TRBD2	TRBV11-3	TRBJ2-3	many
CASSQGLRRPYEQYF	TGCGCCAGCAGCCAAGGTCTCAGGCGACCCTACGAGCAGTACTTC	-	TRBV4-1	TRBJ2-7	many
CASIGRSAGVVNEQYF	TGTGCCAGCATCGGACGAAGTGCGGGAGTCGTTAACGAGCAGTACTTC	TRBD2	TRBV6-1	TRBJ2-7	few
CASIFLGGNSPLHF	TGTGCCAGCATTTTCCTCGGGGGAAATTCACCCCTCCACTTT	-	TRBV28	TRBJ1-6	few
CATSEHNSGRRYNEQFF	TGTGCCACCAGTGAGCATAATAGCGGGAGAAGGTACAATGAGCAGTTCTTC	TRBD2	TRBV24-1	TRBJ2-1	many
CASSQGGLAGVETQYF	TGTGCCAGCAGCCAAGGGGGACTAGCGGGAGTCGAGACCCAGTACTTC	TRBD2	TRBV4-2	TRBJ2-5	many
CASSLAVGGFMRYTF	TGCGCCAGCAGCTTGGCCGTTGGAGGTTTTATGCGCTACACCTTC	-	TRBV5-1	TRBJ1-2	medium-sized
CASSPGPNQPQHF	TGTGCCAGCAGCCCGGGACCGAATCAGCCCCAGCATTTT	-	TRBV28	TRBJ1-5	-
CASSQTFTGGTEAFF	TGTGCCAGCAGCCAGACCTTTACAGGGGGCACTGAAGCTTTCTTT	TRBD1	TRBV14	TRBJ1-1	-
CASSMCVSTYEQYF	TGTGCCAGTAGTATGTGTGTATCTACCTACGAGCAGTACTTC	-	TRBV19	TRBJ2-7	few
CASSLGGANYGYTF	TGTGCCAGCAGTCTCGGGGGAGCTAACTATGGCTACACCTTC	-	TRBV25-1	TRBJ1-2	many
CASSPRLVGGEETQYF	TGTGCCAGCAGTCCCCGTCTGGTGGGGGGCGAGGAGACCCAGTACTTC	-	TRBV27	TRBJ2-5	-
CASSQESYTANYGYTF	TGTGCCAGCAGCCAAGAGTCTTACACAGCTAACTATGGCTACACCTTC	-	TRBV4-2	TRBJ1-2	many
CASSLAPYRPHYEQYF	TGTGCCAGCAGCTTAGCGCCTTACAGGCCCCACTACGAGCAGTACTTC	-	TRBV7-6	TRBJ2-7	many
CASIWGYGYTF	TGTGCCAGCATATGGGGGTATGGCTACACCTTC	-	TRBV28	TRBJ1-2	many
CASILIQPQHF	TGTGCCAGCATCCTTATTCAGCCCCAGCATTTT	-	TRBV5-4	TRBJ1-5	many
CASSLGGGGDTQYF	TGTGCCAGCAGTCTAGGAGGGGGTGGGGATACGCAGTATTTT	-	TRBV28	TRBJ2-3	-
CSVEYGQGRETQYF	TGCAGCGTTGAGTACGGGCAGGGGAGGGAGACCCAGTACTTC	-	TRBV29-1	TRBJ2-5	many
CASSIGLAGGPSNEQFF	TGTGCCAGCAGCATCGGACTAGCGGGAGGGCCGTCCAATGAGCAGTTCTTC	TRBD2	TRBV5-4	TRBJ2-1	many